The sequence of this T cell receptor beta chain was determined in a study of shared clonotypes between healthy human individuals. The study, taken as a whole, reports: Depth of sequencing was expected to influence donor clonotype sharing.

Regarding this clone: Its cognate antigen is unknown.

The germline CDR1 and CDR2 sequences are LGHNA and YSLEER. With 0 bases removed from V and 0 bases from J, the gap between germline ends came to 14 bases. There are 18 residues in the CDR3. Per the original methods: Sequence data from immunoSEQ were junction-only and lacked quality scores; consequently, filtering differed. Clones were sequenced by immunoSEQ multiplex PCR, and TCRdb holds only the in-frame ones, with some missing. V, J and clone size are those of that table, while D and trimming were read from the DNA. This table holds fewer than 600,000 clones, around 77% found once. The receptor comes from a woman aged 40-49 years in good health. Some clones in this sample may be carry-over from other donors' samples. Sequencing used PBMCs. The chain links TRBV4-3 to TRBJ1-4; D is unresolved. For the CDR3, the DNA is TGCGCCAGCAGCCAAGAGGTCAGACTAGTTGCAACTAATGAAAAACTGTTTTTT. It translates to CASSQEVRLVATNEKLFF.